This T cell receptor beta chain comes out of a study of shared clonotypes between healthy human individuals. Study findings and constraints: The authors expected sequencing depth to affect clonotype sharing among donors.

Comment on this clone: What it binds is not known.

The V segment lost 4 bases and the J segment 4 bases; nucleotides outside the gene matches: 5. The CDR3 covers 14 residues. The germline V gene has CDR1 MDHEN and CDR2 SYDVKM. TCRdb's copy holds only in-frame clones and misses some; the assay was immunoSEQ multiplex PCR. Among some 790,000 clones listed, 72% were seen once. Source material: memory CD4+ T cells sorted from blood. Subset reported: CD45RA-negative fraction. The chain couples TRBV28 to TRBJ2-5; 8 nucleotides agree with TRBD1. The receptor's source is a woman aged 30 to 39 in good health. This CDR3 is CASSSQQGVETQYF. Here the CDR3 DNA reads TGTGCCAGCAGTTCTCAACAGGGGGTAGAGACCCAGTACTTC.